Sequencing of this T cell receptor beta chain was carried out in a study of T cells expressing NK-cell markers. Looked up from germline, CDR1 is ENHRY and CDR2 is SYGVKD. This CDR3 comprises 15 residues. The authors generated TCR beta cDNA through 5'RACE template switching with UMIs. TCRdb reprocessed the 5' RACE reads and reports one entry per CDR3 protein, with no DNA. The specimen's table records about 460,000 distinct CDR3 sequences. This clonotype was obtained from a woman in her 50s in good health. Sequencing was done on a sample of blood T cells: a sorted CD56 or NKG2C T cell subset, CD4+ or CD8+ T cells, or bulk PBMC T cells (not recorded which). V and J are TRBV10-3 and TRBJ1-6; the D call from TCRdb, TRBD1, cannot be confirmed without DNA. CDR3 sequence: CAIRRQGGYNSPLHF.